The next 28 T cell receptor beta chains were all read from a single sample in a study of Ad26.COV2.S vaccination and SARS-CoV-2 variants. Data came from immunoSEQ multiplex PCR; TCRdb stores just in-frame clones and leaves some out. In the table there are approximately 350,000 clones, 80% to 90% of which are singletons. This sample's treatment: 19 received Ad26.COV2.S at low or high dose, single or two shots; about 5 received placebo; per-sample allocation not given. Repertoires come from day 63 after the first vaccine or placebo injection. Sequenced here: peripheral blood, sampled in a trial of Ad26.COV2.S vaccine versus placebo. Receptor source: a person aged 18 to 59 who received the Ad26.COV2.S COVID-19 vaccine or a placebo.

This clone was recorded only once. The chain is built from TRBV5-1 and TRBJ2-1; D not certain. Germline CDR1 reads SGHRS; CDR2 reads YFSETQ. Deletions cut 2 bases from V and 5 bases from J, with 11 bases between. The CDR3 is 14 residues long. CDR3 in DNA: TGCGCCAGCAGCTTACGATTCGGGCACAATGAGCAGTTCTTC. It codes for CASSLRFGHNEQFF. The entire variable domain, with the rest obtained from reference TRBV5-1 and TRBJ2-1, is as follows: KAGVTQTPRYLIKTRGQQVTLSCSPISGHRSVSWYQQTPGQGLQFLFEYFSETQRNKGNFPGRFSGRQFSNSRSEMNVSTLELGDSALYLCASSLRFGHNEQFFGPGTRLTVL.

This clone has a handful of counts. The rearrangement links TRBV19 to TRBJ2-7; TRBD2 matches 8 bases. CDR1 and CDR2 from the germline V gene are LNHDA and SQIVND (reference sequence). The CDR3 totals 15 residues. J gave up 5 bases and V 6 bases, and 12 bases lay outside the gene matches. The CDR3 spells CASSNGLAGGHEQYF. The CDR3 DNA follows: TGTGCCAGTAGCAATGGCCTAGCGGGCGGCCACGAGCAGTACTTC.

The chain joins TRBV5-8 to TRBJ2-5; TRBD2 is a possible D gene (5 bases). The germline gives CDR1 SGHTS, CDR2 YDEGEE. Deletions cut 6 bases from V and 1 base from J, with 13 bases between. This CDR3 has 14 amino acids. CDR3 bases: TGTGCCAGCACCTCCTACCGGGGCCAAGAGACCCAGTACTTC. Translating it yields CASTSYRGQETQYF.

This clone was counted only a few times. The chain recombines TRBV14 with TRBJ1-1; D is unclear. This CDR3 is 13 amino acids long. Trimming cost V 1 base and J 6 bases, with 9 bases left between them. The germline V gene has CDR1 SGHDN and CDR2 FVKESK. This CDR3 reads CASSQGVRAEAFF. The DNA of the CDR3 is TGTGCCAGCAGCCAAGGGGTAAGGGCTGAAGCTTTCTTT.

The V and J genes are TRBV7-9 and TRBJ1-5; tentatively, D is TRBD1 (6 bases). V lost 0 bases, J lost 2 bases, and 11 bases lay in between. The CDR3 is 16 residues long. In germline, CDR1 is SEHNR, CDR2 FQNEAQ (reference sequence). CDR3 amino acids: CASSLALGQGNQPQHF. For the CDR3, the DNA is TGTGCCAGCAGCTTAGCGCTGGGACAAGGCAATCAGCCCCAGCATTTT.

CDR3 nucleotide sequence: TGTGCCAGCAGTGACAGGGGCCGCCTCGGTTCACCCCTCCACTTT. Translation: CASSDRGRLGSPLHF. The chain uses TRBV2 and TRBJ1-6; possibly TRBD1 for D (6 bases). This CDR3 contains 15 residues. Trimming took off 3 bases at V and 9 bases at J, with 15 bases between the two ends. Germline V gene sequence: CDR1 SNHLY, CDR2 FYNNEI. The whole variable domain, filled in from reference TRBV2 and TRBJ1-6, reads EPEVTQTPSHQVTQMGQEVILRCVPISNHLYFYWYRQILGQKVEFLVSFYNNEISEKSEIFDDQFSVERPDGSNFTLKIRSTKLEDSAMYFCASSDRGRLGSPLHFGNGTRLTVT.

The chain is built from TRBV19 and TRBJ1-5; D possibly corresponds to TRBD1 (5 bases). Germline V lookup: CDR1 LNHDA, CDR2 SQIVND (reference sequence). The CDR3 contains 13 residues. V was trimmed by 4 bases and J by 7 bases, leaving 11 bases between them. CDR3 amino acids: CASSRDGIQPQHF. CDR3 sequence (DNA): TGTGCCAGTAGTAGGGACGGTATCCAGCCCCAGCATTTT.

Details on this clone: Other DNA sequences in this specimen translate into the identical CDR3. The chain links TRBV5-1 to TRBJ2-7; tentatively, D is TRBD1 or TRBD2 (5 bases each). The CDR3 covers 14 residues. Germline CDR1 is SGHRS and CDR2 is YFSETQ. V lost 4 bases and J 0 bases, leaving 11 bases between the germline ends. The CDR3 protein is CASSPGTVSYEQYF. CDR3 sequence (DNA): TGCGCCAGCAGCCCCGGGACCGTCTCCTACGAGCAGTACTTC.

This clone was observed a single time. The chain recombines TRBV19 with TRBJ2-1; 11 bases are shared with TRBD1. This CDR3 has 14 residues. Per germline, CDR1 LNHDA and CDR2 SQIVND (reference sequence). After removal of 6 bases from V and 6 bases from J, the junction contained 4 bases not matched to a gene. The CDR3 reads CASRSDRGPNEQFF. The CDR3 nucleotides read TGTGCCAGTAGATCGGACAGGGGGCCCAATGAGCAGTTCTTC.

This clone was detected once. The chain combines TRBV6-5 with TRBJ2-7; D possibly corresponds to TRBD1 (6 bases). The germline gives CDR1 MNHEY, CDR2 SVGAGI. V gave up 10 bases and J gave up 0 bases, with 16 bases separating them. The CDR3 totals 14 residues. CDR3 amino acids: CATRGTHVSYEQYF. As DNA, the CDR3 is TGTGCCACCCGAGGGACACACGTCTCCTACGAGCAGTACTTC.

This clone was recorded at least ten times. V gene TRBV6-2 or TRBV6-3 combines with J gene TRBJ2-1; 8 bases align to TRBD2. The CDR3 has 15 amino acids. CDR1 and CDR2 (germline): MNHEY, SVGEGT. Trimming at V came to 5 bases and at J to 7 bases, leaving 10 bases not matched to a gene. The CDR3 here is CASSTPAGVRNEQFF. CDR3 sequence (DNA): TGTGCCAGCAGTACGCCAGCGGGGGTGAGAAATGAGCAGTTCTTC.

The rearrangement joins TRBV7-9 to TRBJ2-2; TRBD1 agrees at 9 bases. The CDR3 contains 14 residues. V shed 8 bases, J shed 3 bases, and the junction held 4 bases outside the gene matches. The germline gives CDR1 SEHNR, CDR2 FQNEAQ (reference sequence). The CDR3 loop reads CASRDRADTGELFF. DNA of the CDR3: TGTGCCAGCCGGGACAGGGCCGACACCGGGGAGCTGTTTTTT.

The CDR3 DNA is TGTGCCAGCAGCACAGGACAGGGTACCCTCCACTTT. It codes for CASSTGQGTLHF. This chain joins TRBV7-6 and TRBJ1-6; TRBD1 matches at 8 bases. The germline V gene has CDR1 SGHVS and CDR2 FNYEAQ. The trim removed 5 bases at V and 14 bases at J, leaving 5 bases unmatched. The CDR3 consists of 12 residues.

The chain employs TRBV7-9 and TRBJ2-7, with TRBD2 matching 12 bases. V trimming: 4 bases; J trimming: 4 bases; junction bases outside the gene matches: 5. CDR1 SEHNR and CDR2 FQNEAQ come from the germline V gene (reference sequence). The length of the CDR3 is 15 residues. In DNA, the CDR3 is TGTGCCAGCAGCTCACGGACTAGCGGGAAATACGAGCAGTACTTC. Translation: CASSSRTSGKYEQYF.

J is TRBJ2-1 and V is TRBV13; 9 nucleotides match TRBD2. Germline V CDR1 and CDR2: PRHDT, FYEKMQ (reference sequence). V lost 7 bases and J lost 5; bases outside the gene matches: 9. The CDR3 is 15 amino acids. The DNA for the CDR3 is TGTGCCAGCACAGCGGGAGGAGCCCCTAACAATGAGCAGTTCTTC. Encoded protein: CASTAGGAPNNEQFF.

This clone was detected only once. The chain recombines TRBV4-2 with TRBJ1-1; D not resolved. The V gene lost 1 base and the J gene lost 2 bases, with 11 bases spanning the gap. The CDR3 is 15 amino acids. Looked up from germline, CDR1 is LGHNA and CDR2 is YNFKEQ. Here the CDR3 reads CASSQALLANTEAFF. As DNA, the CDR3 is TGTGCCAGCAGCCAAGCCCTCTTGGCCAACACTGAAGCTTTCTTT.

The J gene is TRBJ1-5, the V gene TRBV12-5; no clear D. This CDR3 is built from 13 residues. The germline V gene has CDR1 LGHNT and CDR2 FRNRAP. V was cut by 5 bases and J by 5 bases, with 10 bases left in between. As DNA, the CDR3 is TGTGCTAGTGGTCCTCAACCCCATCAGCCCCAGCATTTT. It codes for CASGPQPHQPQHF.

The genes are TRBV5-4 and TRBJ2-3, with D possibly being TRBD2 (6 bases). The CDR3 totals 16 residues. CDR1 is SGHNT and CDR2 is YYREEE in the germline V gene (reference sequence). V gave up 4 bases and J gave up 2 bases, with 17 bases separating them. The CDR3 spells CASSLGTPRSTDTQYF. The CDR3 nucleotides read TGTGCCAGCAGCCTAGGGACTCCTCGCTCCACAGATACGCAGTATTTT.

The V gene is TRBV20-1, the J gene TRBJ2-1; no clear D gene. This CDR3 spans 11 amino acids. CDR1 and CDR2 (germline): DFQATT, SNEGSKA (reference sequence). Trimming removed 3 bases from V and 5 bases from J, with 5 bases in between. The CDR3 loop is CSARADNEQFF. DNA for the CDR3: TGCAGTGCTAGGGCTGACAATGAGCAGTTCTTC.

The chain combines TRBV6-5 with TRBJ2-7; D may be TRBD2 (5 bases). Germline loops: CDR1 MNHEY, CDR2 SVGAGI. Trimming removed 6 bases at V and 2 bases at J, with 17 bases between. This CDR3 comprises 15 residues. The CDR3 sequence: CASRSTPRGPYEQYF. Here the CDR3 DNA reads TGTGCCAGCAGATCCACCCCAAGAGGGCCCTACGAGCAGTACTTC.

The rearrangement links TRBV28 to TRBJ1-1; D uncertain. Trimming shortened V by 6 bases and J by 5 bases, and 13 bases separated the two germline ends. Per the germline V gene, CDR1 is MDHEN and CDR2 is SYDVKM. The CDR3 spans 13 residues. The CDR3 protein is CASSPNIRTEAFF. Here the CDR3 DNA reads TGTGCCAGCAGCCCTAACATAAGAACTGAAGCTTTCTTT.

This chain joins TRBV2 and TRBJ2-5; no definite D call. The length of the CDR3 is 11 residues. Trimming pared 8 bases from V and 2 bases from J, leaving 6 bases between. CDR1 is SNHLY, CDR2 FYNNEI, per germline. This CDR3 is CASSKQETQYF. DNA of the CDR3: TGTGCCAGCTCGAAACAAGAGACCCAGTACTTC. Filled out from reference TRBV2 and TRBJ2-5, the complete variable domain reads EPEVTQTPSHQVTQMGQEVILRCVPISNHLYFYWYRQILGQKVEFLVSFYNNEISEKSEIFDDQFSVERPDGSNFTLKIRSTKLEDSAMYFCASSKQETQYFGPGTRLLVL.

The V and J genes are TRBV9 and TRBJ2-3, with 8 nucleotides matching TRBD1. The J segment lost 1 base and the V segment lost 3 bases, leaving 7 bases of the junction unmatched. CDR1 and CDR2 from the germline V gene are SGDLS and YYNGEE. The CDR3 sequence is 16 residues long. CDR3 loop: CASSARGQGGTDTQYF. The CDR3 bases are TGTGCCAGCAGCGCCAGGGGGCAGGGTGGCACAGATACGCAGTATTTT.

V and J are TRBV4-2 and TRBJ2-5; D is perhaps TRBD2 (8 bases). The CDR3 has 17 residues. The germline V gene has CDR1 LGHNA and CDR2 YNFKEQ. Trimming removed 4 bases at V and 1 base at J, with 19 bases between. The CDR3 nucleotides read TGTGCCAGCAGCCGAGGGGGCGGGGGGCCGTTCCAAGAGACCCAGTACTTC. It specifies CASSRGGGGPFQETQYF.

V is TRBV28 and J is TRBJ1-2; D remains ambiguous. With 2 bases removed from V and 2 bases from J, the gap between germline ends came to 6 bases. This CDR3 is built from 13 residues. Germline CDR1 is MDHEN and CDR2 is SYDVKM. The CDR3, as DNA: TGTGCCAGCAGTTTAGCACGCAACTATGGCTACACCTTC. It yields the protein CASSLARNYGYTF.

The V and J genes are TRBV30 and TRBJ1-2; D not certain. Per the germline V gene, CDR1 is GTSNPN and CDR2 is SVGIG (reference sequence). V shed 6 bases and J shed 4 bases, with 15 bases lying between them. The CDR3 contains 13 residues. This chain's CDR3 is CACPGLQVYGYTF. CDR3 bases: TGTGCCTGCCCCGGTCTGCAGGTCTATGGCTACACCTTC.

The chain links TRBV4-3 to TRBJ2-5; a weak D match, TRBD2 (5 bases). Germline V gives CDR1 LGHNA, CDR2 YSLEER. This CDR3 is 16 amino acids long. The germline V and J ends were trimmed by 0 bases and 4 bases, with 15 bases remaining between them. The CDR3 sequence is CASSQDRDWWGETQYF. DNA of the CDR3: TGCGCCAGCAGCCAAGATCGGGATTGGTGGGGAGAGACCCAGTACTTC.

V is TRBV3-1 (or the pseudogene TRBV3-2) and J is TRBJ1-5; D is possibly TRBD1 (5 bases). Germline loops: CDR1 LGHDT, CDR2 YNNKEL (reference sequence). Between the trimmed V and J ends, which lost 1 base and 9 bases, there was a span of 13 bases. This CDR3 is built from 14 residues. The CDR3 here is CASSQALWGVPQHF. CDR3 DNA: TGTGCCAGCAGCCAAGCCCTGTGGGGGGTGCCCCAGCATTTT.